This entry is about one TCR beta chain. This sample was included in a study of blood T cell repertoires in COVID-19. Study-level information: Acute-phase and convalescent COVID-19 samples originated in the United States, Italy and Spain. Sample material is recorded as cDNA or gDNA derived from T cells, B-cell-depleted T cells, or PBMCs.

The germline CDR1 and CDR2 sequences are MNHEY and SVGAGI. CDR3 size: 16 residues. Germline trimming cut 2 bases from V and 7 bases from J; bases unmatched to any gene: 8. Original processing methods: Reference gene primer amplification gave estimated nucleated cell counts. Clones were read by immunoSEQ multiplex PCR, and TCRdb kept only the in-frame ones, dropping some. For V, J and clone size, that table is used; D and trimming come from the DNA. Of 150,000 to 200,000 clones detected, less than 90% appear once; the ten largest clones hold 3.5% to 4%. The sample was peripheral blood. V gene TRBV6-5 combines with J gene TRBJ2-1, with 10 bases identical to TRBD2. The source of this sequence is a woman in her 70s with acute or convalescent COVID-19. CDR3 bases: TGTGCCAGCAGTTACGGGTCTAGCGGGAGAAGTAATGAGCAGTTCTTC. Its translation: CASSYGSSGRSNEQFF.